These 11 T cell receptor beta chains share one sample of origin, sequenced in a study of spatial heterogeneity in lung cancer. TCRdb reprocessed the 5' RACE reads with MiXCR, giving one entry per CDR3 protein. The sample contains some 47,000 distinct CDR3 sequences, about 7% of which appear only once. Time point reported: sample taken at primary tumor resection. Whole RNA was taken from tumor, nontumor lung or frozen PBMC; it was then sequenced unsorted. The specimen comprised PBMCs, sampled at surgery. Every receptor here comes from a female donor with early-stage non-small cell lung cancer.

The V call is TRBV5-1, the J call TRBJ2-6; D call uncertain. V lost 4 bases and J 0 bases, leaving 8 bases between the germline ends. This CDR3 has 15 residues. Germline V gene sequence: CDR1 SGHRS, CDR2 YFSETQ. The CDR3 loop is CASSTGPSGANVLTF. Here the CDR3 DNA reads TGCGCCAGCAGCACCGGGCCCTCTGGGGCCAACGTCCTGACTTTC.

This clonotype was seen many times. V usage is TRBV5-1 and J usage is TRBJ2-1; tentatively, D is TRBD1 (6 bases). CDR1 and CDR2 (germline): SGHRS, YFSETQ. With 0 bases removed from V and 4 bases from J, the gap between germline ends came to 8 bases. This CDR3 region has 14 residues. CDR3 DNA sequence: TGCGCCAGCAGCTTGGCACAGGGATACAATGAGCAGTTCTTC. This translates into CASSLAQGYNEQFF.

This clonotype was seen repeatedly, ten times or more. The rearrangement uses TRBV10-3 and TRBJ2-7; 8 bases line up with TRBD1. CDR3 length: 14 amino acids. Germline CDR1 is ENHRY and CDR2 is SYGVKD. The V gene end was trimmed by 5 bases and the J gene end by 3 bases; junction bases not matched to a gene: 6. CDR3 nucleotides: TGTGCCATCAGTTACGGACAGGGAGACTACGAGCAGTACTTC. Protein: CAISYGQGDYEQYF.

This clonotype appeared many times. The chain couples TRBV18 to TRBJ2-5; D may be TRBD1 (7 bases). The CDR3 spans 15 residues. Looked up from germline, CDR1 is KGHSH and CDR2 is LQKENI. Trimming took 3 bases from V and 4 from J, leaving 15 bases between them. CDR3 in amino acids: CASSPRGTGGETQYF. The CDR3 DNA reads TGTGCCAGCTCACCCAGGGGGACTGGCGGAGAGACCCAGTACTTC.

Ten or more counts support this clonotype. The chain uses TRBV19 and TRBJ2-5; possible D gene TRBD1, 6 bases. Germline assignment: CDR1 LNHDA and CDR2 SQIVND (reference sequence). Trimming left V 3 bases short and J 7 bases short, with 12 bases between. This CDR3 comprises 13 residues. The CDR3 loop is CASSIAGAGTQYF. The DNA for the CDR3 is TGTGCCAGTAGTATTGCAGGGGCCGGGACCCAGTACTTC.

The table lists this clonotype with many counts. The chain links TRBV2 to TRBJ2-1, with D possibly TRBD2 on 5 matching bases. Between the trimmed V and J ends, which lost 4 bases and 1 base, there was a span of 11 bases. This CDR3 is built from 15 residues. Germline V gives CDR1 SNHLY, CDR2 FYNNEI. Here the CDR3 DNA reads TGTGCCAGCAGTGGCCCTAGCCCATCCTACAATGAGCAGTTCTTC. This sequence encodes CASSGPSPSYNEQFF.

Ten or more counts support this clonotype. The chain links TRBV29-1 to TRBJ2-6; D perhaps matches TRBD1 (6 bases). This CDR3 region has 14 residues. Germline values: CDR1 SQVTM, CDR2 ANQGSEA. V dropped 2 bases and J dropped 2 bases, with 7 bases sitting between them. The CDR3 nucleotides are TGCAGCGTTGAAAGGGGGACTGGGGCCAACGTCCTGACTTTC. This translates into CSVERGTGANVLTF.

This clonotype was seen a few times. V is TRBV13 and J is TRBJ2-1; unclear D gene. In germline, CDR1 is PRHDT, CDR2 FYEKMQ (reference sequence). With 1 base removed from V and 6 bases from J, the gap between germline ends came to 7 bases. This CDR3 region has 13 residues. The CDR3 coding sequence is TGTGCCAGCAGCTTAGTAGGGTTCAATGAGCAGTTCTTC. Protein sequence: CASSLVGFNEQFF.

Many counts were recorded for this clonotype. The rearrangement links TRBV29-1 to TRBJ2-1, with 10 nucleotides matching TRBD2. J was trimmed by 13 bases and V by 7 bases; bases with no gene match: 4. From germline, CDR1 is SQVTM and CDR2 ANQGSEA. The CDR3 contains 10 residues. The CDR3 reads CSAIAGGQFF. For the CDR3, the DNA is TGCAGCGCAATAGCGGGGGGCCAGTTCTTC.

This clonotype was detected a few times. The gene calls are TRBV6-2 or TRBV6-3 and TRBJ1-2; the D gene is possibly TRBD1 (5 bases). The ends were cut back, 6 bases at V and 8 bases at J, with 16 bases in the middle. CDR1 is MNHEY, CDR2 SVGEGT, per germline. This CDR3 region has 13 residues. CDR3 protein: CASSQGRIAGYTF. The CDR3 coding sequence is TGTGCCAGCAGCCAGGGACGGATAGCCGGCTACACCTTC.

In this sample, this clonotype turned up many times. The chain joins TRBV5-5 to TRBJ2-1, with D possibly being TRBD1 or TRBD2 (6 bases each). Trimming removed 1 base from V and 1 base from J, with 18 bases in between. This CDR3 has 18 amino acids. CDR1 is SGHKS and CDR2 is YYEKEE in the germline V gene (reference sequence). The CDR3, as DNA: TGTGCCAGCAGCTTGTATTTGAGGGGGGCCGTATCCTACAATGAGCAGTTCTTC. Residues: CASSLYLRGAVSYNEQFF.